Following are 21 T cell receptor beta chains from one sample sequenced in a study of blood T cell repertoires in COVID-19. Method: immunoSEQ multiplex PCR; TCRdb's copy keeps in-frame clones and lacks some. Of approximately 150,000 clones in the sample, around 87% were seen once. The sample consisted of peripheral blood. The receptors here all came from a man aged 18 to 30 with COVID-19, enrolled during active disease.

The chain has TRBV9 and TRBJ2-7; TRBD1 matches 12 bases. V was clipped by 0 bases and J by 4 bases; unmatched bases: 8. The CDR3 totals 17 residues. Germline CDR1 SGDLS, CDR2 YYNGEE. CDR3 in DNA: TGTGCCAGCAGCGTAGGGGGGACAGGGGGCGTCGGGTACGAGCAGTACTTC. It codes for CASSVGGTGGVGYEQYF. The full variable domain, with the rest looked up from reference TRBV9 and TRBJ2-7, is DSGVTQTPKHLITATGQRVTLRCSPRSGDLSVYWYQQSLDQGLQFLIQYYNGEERAKGNILERFSAQQFPDLHSELNLSSLELGDSALYFCASSVGGTGGVGYEQYFGPGTRLTVT.

This clone appeared a single time. The rearrangement joins TRBV29-1 to TRBJ2-1; 7 bases are a match to TRBD1. Germline V gives CDR1 SQVTM, CDR2 ANQGSEA. After removal of 2 bases from V and 6 bases from J, the junction contained 7 bases not matched to a gene. The CDR3 contains 14 residues. The CDR3 DNA reads as TGCAGCGTTGAAAGGGGGCAAAACGGCAATGAGCAGTTCTTC. Its protein product is CSVERGQNGNEQFF.

V usage is TRBV6-5 and J usage is TRBJ2-7, with D possibly matching TRBD2 (7 bases). V gave up 4 bases and J gave up 2 bases, with 15 bases separating them. This CDR3 spans 15 amino acids. Germline V gives CDR1 MNHEY, CDR2 SVGAGI. The CDR3 DNA sequence: TGTGCCAGCAGTTTCCGAAGGGGGGGACCCTACGAGCAGTACTTC. This sequence encodes CASSFRRGGPYEQYF.

The V call is TRBV3-1 (or the pseudogene TRBV3-2), the J call TRBJ1-5, with 10 bases matching TRBD1. V was clipped by 0 bases and J by 7 bases; unmatched bases: 3. Looked up from germline, CDR1 is LGHDT and CDR2 is YNNKEL (reference sequence). The CDR3 extends over 15 amino acids. This CDR3 reads CASSQDGTGAQPQHF. In nucleotides, the CDR3 is TGTGCCAGCAGCCAAGATGGGACAGGGGCCCAGCCCCAGCATTTT.

The V and J genes are TRBV7-8 and TRBJ2-7, with D perhaps matching TRBD1 (6 bases). The germline V and J ends were trimmed by 6 bases and 4 bases, with 19 bases remaining between them. The CDR3 has 15 residues. Germline V CDR1 and CDR2: SGHVS, FQNEAQ. CDR3 sequence: CASSRLPGHLYEQYF. CDR3 DNA: TGTGCCAGCAGTCGACTCCCGGGACACCTTTACGAGCAGTACTTC.

The rearrangement joins TRBV28 to TRBJ1-1; 8 bases map to TRBD1. The CDR3 runs 17 residues. V was pared by 7 bases and J by 4 bases, with 17 bases of the junction left unmatched. CDR1 is MDHEN and CDR2 is SYDVKM in the germline V gene. The CDR3 DNA is TGTGCCAGCACCGCCGCGCCAGGGGGCGGTGGCCGCACTGAAGCTTTCTTT. Its protein is CASTAAPGGGGRTEAFF.

The chain uses TRBV11-3 and TRBJ2-1; 8 nucleotides line up with TRBD1. This CDR3 is 15 amino acids long. The V gene end was trimmed by 5 bases and the J gene end by 8 bases; junction bases not matched to a gene: 11. Germline CDR1 is SGHNT and CDR2 is YENEEA. For the CDR3, the DNA is TGTGCCAGCAGCCTGGACAGGGCCAGGTCCCATGAGCAGTTCTTC. Protein: CASSLDRARSHEQFF.

This clone was detected once. The genes are TRBV7-9 and TRBJ1-1; possible D gene TRBD1, 5 bases. The CDR3 spans 12 residues. V lost 5 bases and J 6 bases, leaving 10 bases between the germline ends. Germline V gene lookup returns CDR1 SEHNR and CDR2 FQNEAQ (reference sequence). The CDR3 is CASSLRQPEAFF. CDR3 DNA: TGTGCCAGCAGCCTTCGACAGCCTGAAGCTTTCTTT.

This clone was found once. The chain joins TRBV6-2 or TRBV6-3 to TRBJ2-7; 11 nucleotides line up with TRBD2. With 3 bases clipped from V and 6 bases from J, the junction kept 10 bases outside the gene matches. Germline V gene data show CDR1 as MNHEY and CDR2 as SVGEGT. CDR3 length: 16 amino acids. Written as DNA, the CDR3 is TGTGCCAGCAGTTATCCAAGGACTAGCGGGTCCGCCGAGCAGTACTTC. Its protein is CASSYPRTSGSAEQYF.

The sample holds one count of this clone. The chain uses TRBV5-1 and TRBJ2-7; D unresolved. The length of the CDR3 is 15 residues. Trimming removed 0 bases from V and 1 base from J, with 11 bases in between. The germline V gene has CDR1 SGHRS and CDR2 YFSETQ. CDR3 loop: CASSLGEHNSYEQYF. The CDR3 nucleotides are TGCGCCAGCAGCTTGGGAGAGCATAATTCCTACGAGCAGTACTTC.

This chain joins TRBV7-2 and TRBJ1-3; D remains ambiguous. The ends were cut back, 3 bases at V and 4 bases at J, with 19 bases in the middle. Germline values: CDR1 SGHTA, CDR2 FQGNSA. This CDR3 region has 17 residues. CDR3: CASSLWGASRAGNTIYF. The DNA of the CDR3 is TGTGCCAGCAGCTTGTGGGGAGCTTCCCGGGCCGGAAACACCATATATTTT.

V gene TRBV27 combines with J gene TRBJ2-3; TRBD1 agrees at 10 bases. Germline V gives CDR1 MNHEY, CDR2 SMNVEV (reference sequence). V gave up 6 bases and J gave up 2 bases; unmatched junction bases: 2. There are 14 residues in the CDR3. This CDR3 reads CASRGQGYTDTQYF. The CDR3 DNA reads TGTGCCAGCAGGGGACAGGGGTACACAGATACGCAGTATTTT.

V and J are TRBV12-2 and TRBJ1-5; the listed D gene, TRBD1, was not tested against the DNA. TRBV12-2 is a pseudogene segment. The CDR3 extends over 15 amino acids. The CDR3 DNA sequence: TGTGCAAGTCGCTTATCAGGGGACAACAATCAGCCCCAGCATTTT. Encoded protein: CASRLSGDNNQPQHF.

The V and J genes are TRBV10-3 and TRBJ2-1; 7 positions agree with TRBD1. Germline V gives CDR1 ENHRY, CDR2 SYGVKD. This CDR3 region has 15 residues. V was pared by 3 bases and J by 8 bases, with 10 bases of the junction left unmatched. CDR3 sequence (DNA): TGTGCCATCAGTGACCCCGATAACAGGGGATATGAGCAGTTCTTC. It encodes CAISDPDNRGYEQFF.

This rearrangement joins TRBV4-3 to TRBJ1-1; D unclear. Germline CDR1 is LGHNA and CDR2 is YSLEER. The CDR3 has 14 residues. Trimming removed 1 base from V and 1 base from J, with 7 bases in between. CDR3 DNA: TGCGCCAGCAGCCAAGTTTCAAAGAACACTGAAGCTTTCTTT. It translates to CASSQVSKNTEAFF.

This chain connects TRBV5-1 to TRBJ2-1; maybe TRBD1 (5 bases). CDR3 length: 15 amino acids. Germline lookup yields CDR1 SGHRS and CDR2 YFSETQ. With 0 bases removed from V and 0 bases from J, the gap between germline ends came to 7 bases. The CDR3 is CASSLEQVSYNEQFF. The CDR3 DNA follows: TGCGCCAGCAGCTTGGAACAGGTCTCCTACAATGAGCAGTTCTTC.

The rearrangement links TRBV9 to TRBJ1-3, with 7 bases lining up with TRBD1. In germline, CDR1 is SGDLS, CDR2 YYNGEE. Losses at the gene ends were 4 bases for V and 0 bases for J; bases not matched to a gene: 7. The CDR3 covers 16 residues. CDR3 DNA: TGTGCCAGCAGCATTGGGACAGTACCCTCTGGAAACACCATATATTTT. As protein: CASSIGTVPSGNTIYF.

The chain recombines TRBV29-1 with TRBJ2-1, with D perhaps matching TRBD1 (6 bases). This CDR3 comprises 14 residues. Germline CDR1 reads SQVTM; CDR2 reads ANQGSEA. Deletions cut 7 bases from V and 4 bases from J, with 17 bases between. The CDR3 DNA reads as TGCAGCGCCTCTGTCAGGGGACCGTACAATGAGCAGTTCTTC. Translated, it gives CSASVRGPYNEQFF.

This chain uses TRBV5-6 with TRBJ1-2; D is unresolved. The CDR3 totals 12 residues. V shed 4 bases and J shed 6 bases, with 10 bases lying between them. Per germline, CDR1 SGHDT and CDR2 YYEEEE. The CDR3 DNA follows: TGTGCCAGCAGCCGAGGGCGGGATGGCTACACCTTC. Its translation: CASSRGRDGYTF.

This clone showed up just once. The rearrangement links TRBV24-1 to TRBJ1-2; TRBD1 matches 12 bases. Germline V lookup: CDR1 KGHDR, CDR2 SFDVKD. The CDR3 runs to 15 residues. V was clipped by 4 bases and J by 6 bases; unmatched bases: 5. CDR3 sequence: CATSDRDRGLDGYTF. Here the CDR3 DNA reads TGTGCCACCAGTGACCGGGACAGGGGGCTGGATGGCTACACCTTC.

The chain couples TRBV10-3 to TRBJ2-3; maybe TRBD1 (6 bases). The germline gives CDR1 ENHRY, CDR2 SYGVKD. Trimming removed 6 bases at V and 3 bases at J, with 13 bases between. The CDR3 extends over 14 amino acids. CDR3: CAIRRAGETDTQYF. The CDR3 DNA sequence: TGTGCCATCAGAAGGGCAGGGGAGACAGATACGCAGTATTTT.